This T cell receptor (beta chain) was sequenced during a study of blood T cell repertoires in COVID-19. In the original workflow: The assay estimated nucleated cells by amplifying reference gene primers. Libraries were prepared by immunoSEQ multiplex PCR; TCRdb keeps only in-frame clonotypes and omits some of them. Clone size and the V and J calls come from that table; the DNA yielded D and trimming. The table includes 69,000 or so clones, 70% to 90% detected once. The CDR3 has 13 residues. V was trimmed by 2 bases and J by 2 bases, leaving 6 bases between them. Germline CDR1 reads MNHEY; CDR2 reads SVGEGT. This clone was seen just once.

Sequencing was done on a sample of peripheral blood. The chain links TRBV6-2 or TRBV6-3 to TRBJ1-2, with D hard to call. The receptor comes from a woman older than 75 with active or convalescent COVID-19. The CDR3 region is CASSYLLNYGYTF. As DNA, the CDR3 is TGTGCCAGCAGTTACCTGTTAAACTATGGCTACACCTTC.